Below are 9 T cell receptor beta chains sequenced from a single sample in a study of CD8 T cells in ankylosing spondylitis. TCRdb processed the 5' RACE reads anew with MiXCR; each CDR3 protein has one entry. The table shows about 39,000 distinct CDR3 sequences, with about a tenth occurring only once. Sample: blood, either unsorted or a sorted T cell fraction (not recorded which). These receptor sequences come from a male donor with ankylosing spondylitis or in good health (not recorded which).

In this sample, this clonotype turned up many times. V gene TRBV5-5 combines with J gene TRBJ2-1; D assignment may be TRBD1 or TRBD2 (5 bases each). The ends were cut back, 5 bases at V and 1 base at J, with 19 bases in the middle. Germline CDR1 and CDR2: SGHKS and YYEKEE (reference sequence). This CDR3 contains 17 residues. The CDR3 protein is CASRAGRWGGSYNEQFF. CDR3 nucleotides: TGTGCCAGCAGGGCCGGTAGGTGGGGCGGGTCCTACAATGAGCAGTTCTTC.

This clonotype was counted only a few times. The CDR3 DNA reads as TGTGCCAGCTCAACCGGACTGTACACTGAAGCTTTCTTT. It specifies CASSTGLYTEAFF. V and J are TRBV18 and TRBJ1-1; D is unclear. The CDR3 sequence is 13 residues long. The V gene's germline CDR1 is KGHSH and CDR2 LQKENI. V was clipped by 5 bases and J by 3 bases, with 10 bases between them.

V is TRBV28 and J is TRBJ1-2; 8 bases are a match to TRBD1. This CDR3 is built from 16 residues. The germline V gene encodes CDR1 MDHEN and CDR2 SYDVKM. The junction had 16 bases not matched to a gene; V was cut back by 7 bases and J by 6 bases. The CDR3: CASKRTGFSPGNGYTF. The CDR3 coding sequence is TGTGCCAGCAAAAGGACAGGGTTCAGTCCAGGGAATGGCTACACCTTC.

This clonotype was seen many times. This chain joins TRBV5-1 and TRBJ2-1; the D is unclear. The CDR3 runs 13 residues. Trimming took off 8 bases at V and 4 bases at J, with 13 bases between the two ends. Germline V gives CDR1 SGHRS, CDR2 YFSETQ. CDR3 sequence (DNA): TGCGCCAGTCGCCCAGACGAATACAATGAGCAGTTCTTC. It specifies CASRPDEYNEQFF.

This clonotype was counted many times. The chain links TRBV6-1 to TRBJ2-5; D tentatively fits TRBD1 or TRBD2 (5 bases each). The V gene lost 7 bases and the J gene lost 4 bases, with 16 bases spanning the gap. The length of the CDR3 is 14 residues. CDR1 MNHNS and CDR2 SASEGT come from the germline V gene. The CDR3 nucleotides are TGTGCCAGCAAGGGGACGGGGACGGGAGAGACCCAGTACTTC. It translates to CASKGTGTGETQYF.

The gene calls are TRBV4-1 and TRBJ2-1; the D call may be TRBD1 or TRBD2 (5 bases each). V lost 6 bases and J lost 6, with 24 bases in between. The CDR3 is 17 residues long. Per germline, CDR1 MGHRA and CDR2 YSYEKL. The CDR3 DNA reads as TGCGCCAGCAGACGCGAGCCGGGACCAACTACAACCAATGAGCAGTTCTTC. Its translation is CASRREPGPTTTNEQFF.

There are many counts of this clonotype. The rearrangement links TRBV6-5 to TRBJ2-3; 8 nucleotides match TRBD2. V was clipped by 2 bases and J by 5 bases; unmatched bases: 6. The CDR3 contains 15 residues. The V gene's germline CDR1 is MNHEY and CDR2 SVGAGI. CDR3: CASSYGMAGGDTQYF. CDR3 coding DNA: TGTGCCAGCAGTTACGGTATGGCGGGAGGAGATACGCAGTATTTT.

This clonotype was observed many times. This chain links TRBV10-3 with TRBJ2-2, with TRBD2 as a possible D gene (6 bases). CDR1 is ENHRY, CDR2 SYGVKD, per germline. Trimming took 4 bases from V and 6 from J, leaving 15 bases between them. This CDR3 has 15 amino acids. The CDR3 bases are TGTGCCATCAGTGCTTCGGCGGGATCTTCCGGGGAGCTGTTTTTT. Protein product: CAISASAGSSGELFF.

This clonotype showed up many times. The rearrangement uses TRBV7-9 and TRBJ1-4, with 10 bases matching TRBD1. CDR3 length: 16 amino acids. The germline V gene has CDR1 SEHNR and CDR2 FQNEAQ (reference sequence). The V and J ends lost 5 bases and 5 bases, in that order; junction bases with no gene match: 8. The CDR3 region has the DNA TGTGCCAGCAGCGTAAGACCGGGACAGGGGAATGAAAAACTGTTTTTT. It is translated as CASSVRPGQGNEKLFF.